Presented here are 5 T cell receptor beta chains from one specimen sequenced in a study of STAT3 mutations in large granular lymphocyte leukemia. Points from the study as a whole: Every T-cell large granular lymphocyte leukemia patient had at least one immunodominant TCR beta clonotype.

No antigen has been identified for these receptors. The assay was immunoSEQ multiplex PCR, and TCRdb's table has in-frame clones only and misses some. The sample holds roughly 3,000 clones, approximately 88% seen once. Material for sequencing was peripheral blood mononuclear cells. All receptors come from a man in his forties with T-cell large granular lymphocyte leukemia. Some clones in this sample may be carry-over from other donors' samples.

This chain uses TRBV29-1 with TRBJ2-7; D may be TRBD1 or TRBD2 (5 bases each). Per germline, CDR1 SQVTM and CDR2 ANQGSEA. Trimming left V 3 bases short and J 6 bases short, with 12 bases between. The CDR3 sequence is 12 residues long. The CDR3 coding sequence is TGCAGCGTTGAGAGGGGAAGGGGCGAGCAGTACTTC. The encoded protein is CSVERGRGEQYF.

The gene calls are TRBV4-3 and TRBJ2-7; D may correspond to TRBD1 or TRBD2 (5 bases each). V was cut by 0 bases and J by 6 bases, with 12 bases left in between. Germline CDR1 and CDR2: LGHNA and YSLEER. The CDR3 has 14 amino acids. For the CDR3, the DNA is TGCGCCAGCAGCCAAGAACAGCCTGGGGGCGAGCAGTACTTC. Its translation: CASSQEQPGGEQYF.

This chain uses TRBV28 with TRBJ2-2; 9 bases fit TRBD2. Germline CDR1 MDHEN, CDR2 SYDVKM. This CDR3 has 16 amino acids. V dropped 3 bases and J dropped 4; count of bases not matched to a gene: 6. CDR3 sequence reads: CASSLELAGITGELFF. CDR3 sequence (DNA): TGTGCCAGCAGTTTGGAGCTAGCGGGGATCACCGGGGAGCTGTTTTTT.

The chain combines TRBV7-6 with TRBJ2-3, with no clear D. V was clipped by 2 bases and J by 9 bases, with 9 bases between them. From germline, CDR1 is SGHVS and CDR2 FNYEAQ. CDR3 length: 12 amino acids. The CDR3 DNA reads TGTGCCAGCAGCTTATTCCGCGGAACGCAGTATTTT. Translating it yields CASSLFRGTQYF.

V usage is TRBV2 and J usage is TRBJ2-5; tentatively, D is TRBD2 (5 bases). The CDR3 consists of 16 residues. Germline V gene lookup returns CDR1 SNHLY and CDR2 FYNNEI. V lost 2 bases and J 6 bases, leaving 19 bases between the germline ends. The CDR3 loop reads CASSESVASRFQTQYF. DNA for the CDR3: TGTGCCAGCAGTGAAAGTGTGGCTAGCAGGTTCCAGACCCAGTACTTC.